The present entry profiles one TCR beta chain with its context. Its antigen is unidentified. This specimen comes from a study of T cell responses to AZD1222 COVID-19 vaccine. Study results and caveats: Distributed over spike, vaccine-associated CD4 TCRs predominated at 160-218 and 743-854. Following two doses of AZD1222, Spike-specific TCR breadth and depth rose.

The table came from immunoSEQ multiplex PCR; TCRdb's copy has only in-frame clones and leaves some out. The sample contains more than 100,000 clones, roughly 93% of which appear only once. The germline CDR1 and CDR2 sequences are MNHEY and SVGAGI. The CDR3 is 12 amino acids. The germline V and J ends were trimmed by 4 bases and 6 bases, with 9 bases remaining between them. V gene TRBV6-5 combines with J gene TRBJ2-5, with D tentatively TRBD2 (6 bases). The sequence was obtained from an adult in good health. The sequencing here drew on peripheral blood, taken on day 0 of AZD1222 vaccination. The CDR3 loop reads CASSLGGKTQYF. In DNA form, the CDR3 reads TGTGCCAGCAGTTTGGGGGGAAAGACCCAGTACTTC.